The T cell receptor beta chain under discussion was sequenced for a study of T cell responses to AZD1222 COVID-19 vaccine. The germline gives CDR1 MDHEN, CDR2 SYDVKM. CDR3 length: 15 residues. The ends were cut back, 5 bases at V and 2 bases at J, with 13 bases in the middle. Turning to this clone: What it binds is unknown.

The assay was immunoSEQ multiplex PCR, and TCRdb's table has in-frame clones only and misses some. Seen here are about 46,000 clones, roughly 90% observed once, and the top ten hold around 1.1%. Study-level results: Baseline serology detected seropositivity in only a handful of AZD1222 recipients. Females outnumbered males among donors, who were mostly white British; clonal diversity was possibly underestimated.

The chain carries TRBV28 and TRBJ1-5; D is possibly TRBD1 (5 bases). This TCR derives from an adult who received the AZD1222 COVID-19 vaccine. This material consisted of peripheral blood, taken 28 days after the second AZD1222 dose. CDR3 DNA: TGTGCCAGCAGTCGCGGGACTTTACGCAATCAGCCCCAGCATTTT. It is translated as CASSRGTLRNQPQHF.